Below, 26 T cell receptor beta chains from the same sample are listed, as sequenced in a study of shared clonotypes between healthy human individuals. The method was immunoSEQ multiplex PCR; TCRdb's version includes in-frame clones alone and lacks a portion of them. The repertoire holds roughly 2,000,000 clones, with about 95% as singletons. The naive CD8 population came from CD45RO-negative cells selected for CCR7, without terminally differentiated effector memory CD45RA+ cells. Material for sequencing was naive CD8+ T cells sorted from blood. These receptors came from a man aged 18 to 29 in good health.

The CDR3 DNA reads TGTGCCAGCAGCTTGTATCTCTACGAGCAGTACTTC. This sequence encodes CASSLYLYEQYF. V is TRBV5-5 and J is TRBJ2-7; unclear D gene. Germline CDR1 and CDR2: SGHKS and YYEKEE (reference sequence). V lost 1 base and J lost 3, with 5 bases in between. This CDR3 is built from 12 residues.

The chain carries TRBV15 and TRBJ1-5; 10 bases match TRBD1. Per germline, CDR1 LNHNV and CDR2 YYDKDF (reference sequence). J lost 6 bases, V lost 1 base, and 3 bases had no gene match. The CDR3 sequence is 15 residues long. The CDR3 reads CATSRGQGAGQPQHF. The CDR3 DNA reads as TGTGCCACCAGCAGAGGACAGGGGGCCGGTCAGCCCCAGCATTTT.

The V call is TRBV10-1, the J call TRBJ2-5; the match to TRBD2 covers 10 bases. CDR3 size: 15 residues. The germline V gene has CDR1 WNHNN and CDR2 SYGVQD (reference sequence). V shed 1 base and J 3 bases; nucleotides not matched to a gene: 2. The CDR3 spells CASSEFLAGEETQYF. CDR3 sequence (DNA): TGCGCCAGCAGTGAGTTTCTAGCGGGAGAAGAGACCCAGTACTTC.

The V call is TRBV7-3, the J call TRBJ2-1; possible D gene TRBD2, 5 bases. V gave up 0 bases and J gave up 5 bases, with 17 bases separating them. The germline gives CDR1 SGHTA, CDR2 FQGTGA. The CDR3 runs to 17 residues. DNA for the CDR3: TGTGCCAGCAGCTTAACGCCCTTGAGCGGCACCAACAATGAGCAGTTCTTC. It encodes CASSLTPLSGTNNEQFF.

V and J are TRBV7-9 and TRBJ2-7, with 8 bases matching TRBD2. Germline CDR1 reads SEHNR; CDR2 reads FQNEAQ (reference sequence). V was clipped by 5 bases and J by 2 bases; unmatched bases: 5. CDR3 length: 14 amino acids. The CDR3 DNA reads TGTGCCAGCAGCGGCAGACTAGCGACCTACGAGCAGTACTTC. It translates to CASSGRLATYEQYF.

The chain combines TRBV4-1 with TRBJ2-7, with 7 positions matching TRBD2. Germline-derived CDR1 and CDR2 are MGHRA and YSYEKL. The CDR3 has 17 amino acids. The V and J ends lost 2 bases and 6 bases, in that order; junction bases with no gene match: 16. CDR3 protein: CASSQRAPLAGWSEQYF. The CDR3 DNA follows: TGCGCCAGCAGCCAAAGAGCCCCCTTAGCGGGCTGGTCCGAGCAGTACTTC.

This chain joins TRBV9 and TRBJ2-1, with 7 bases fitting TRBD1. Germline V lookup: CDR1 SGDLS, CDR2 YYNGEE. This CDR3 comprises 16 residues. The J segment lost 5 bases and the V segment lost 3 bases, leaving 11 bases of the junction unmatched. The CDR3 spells CASSAPDRVRNNEQFF. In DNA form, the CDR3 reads TGTGCCAGCAGCGCTCCCGACAGGGTGAGGAACAATGAGCAGTTCTTC. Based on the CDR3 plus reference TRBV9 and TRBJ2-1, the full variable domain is DSGVTQTPKHLITATGQRVTLRCSPRSGDLSVYWYQQSLDQGLQFLIQYYNGEERAKGNILERFSAQQFPDLHSELNLSSLELGDSALYFCASSAPDRVRNNEQFFGPGTRLTVL.

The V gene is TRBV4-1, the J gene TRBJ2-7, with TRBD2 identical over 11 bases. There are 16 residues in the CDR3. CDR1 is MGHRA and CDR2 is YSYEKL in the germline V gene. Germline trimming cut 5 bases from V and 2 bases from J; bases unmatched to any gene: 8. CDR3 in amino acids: CASSNYGTSGTYEQYF. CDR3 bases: TGCGCCAGCAGCAACTACGGGACTAGCGGAACCTACGAGCAGTACTTC.

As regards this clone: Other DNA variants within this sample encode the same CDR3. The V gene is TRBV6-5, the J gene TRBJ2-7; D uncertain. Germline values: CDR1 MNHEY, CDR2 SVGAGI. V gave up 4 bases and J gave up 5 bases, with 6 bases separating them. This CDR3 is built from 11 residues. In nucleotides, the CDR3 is TGTGCCAGCAGTTCTTTCCACGAGCAGTACTTC. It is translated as CASSSFHEQYF.

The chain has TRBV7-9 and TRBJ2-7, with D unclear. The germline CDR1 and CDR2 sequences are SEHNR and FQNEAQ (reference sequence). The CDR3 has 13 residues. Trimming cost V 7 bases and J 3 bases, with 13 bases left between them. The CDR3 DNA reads TGTGCCAGCACCCCTCCACGTAACTACGAGCAGTACTTC. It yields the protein CASTPPRNYEQYF.

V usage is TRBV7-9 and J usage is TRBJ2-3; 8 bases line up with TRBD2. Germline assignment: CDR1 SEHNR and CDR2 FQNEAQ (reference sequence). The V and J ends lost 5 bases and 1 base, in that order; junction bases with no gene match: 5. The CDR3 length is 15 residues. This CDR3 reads CASSLSGLGTDTQYF. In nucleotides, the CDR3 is TGTGCCAGCAGCCTCTCGGGACTAGGCACAGATACGCAGTATTTT.

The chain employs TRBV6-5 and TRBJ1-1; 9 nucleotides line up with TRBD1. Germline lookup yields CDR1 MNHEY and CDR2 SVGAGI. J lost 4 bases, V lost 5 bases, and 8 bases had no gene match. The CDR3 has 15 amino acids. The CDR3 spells CASSRQDRGSTEAFF. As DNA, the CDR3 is TGTGCCAGCAGTCGTCAGGACAGGGGCAGCACTGAAGCTTTCTTT.

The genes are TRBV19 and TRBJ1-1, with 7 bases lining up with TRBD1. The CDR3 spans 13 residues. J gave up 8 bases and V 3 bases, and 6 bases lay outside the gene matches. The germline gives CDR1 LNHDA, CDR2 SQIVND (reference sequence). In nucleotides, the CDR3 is TGTGCCAGTAGTATGGGACAGCCGGCAGAAGCTTTCTTT. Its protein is CASSMGQPAEAFF.

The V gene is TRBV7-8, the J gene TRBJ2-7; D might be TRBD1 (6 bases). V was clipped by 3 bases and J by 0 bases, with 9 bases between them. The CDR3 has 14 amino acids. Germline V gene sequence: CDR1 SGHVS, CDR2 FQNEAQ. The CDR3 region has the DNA TGTGCCAGCAGCTTTGGGGACACCTCCTACGAGCAGTACTTC. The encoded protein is CASSFGDTSYEQYF.

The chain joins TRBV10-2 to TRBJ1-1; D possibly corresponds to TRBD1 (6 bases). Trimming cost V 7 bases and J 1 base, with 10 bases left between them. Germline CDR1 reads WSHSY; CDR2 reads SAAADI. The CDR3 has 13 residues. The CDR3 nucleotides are TGCGCCAGCACGGACAGTTGGAACACTGAAGCTTTCTTT. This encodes CASTDSWNTEAFF.

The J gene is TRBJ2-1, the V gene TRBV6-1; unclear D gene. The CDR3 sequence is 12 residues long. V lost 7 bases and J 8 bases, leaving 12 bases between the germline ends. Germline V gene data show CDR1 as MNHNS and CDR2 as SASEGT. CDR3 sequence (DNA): TGTGCCAGCATCGACGTAAGTTATGAGCAGTTCTTC. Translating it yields CASIDVSYEQFF.

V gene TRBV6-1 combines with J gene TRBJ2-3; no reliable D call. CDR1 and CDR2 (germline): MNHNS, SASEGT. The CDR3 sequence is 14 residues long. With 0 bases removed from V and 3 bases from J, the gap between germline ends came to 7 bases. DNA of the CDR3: TGTGCCAGCAGTGAAGCCCCCGGGACAGATACGCAGTATTTT. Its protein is CASSEAPGTDTQYF.

CDR3 region: CASSVVPWDYGYTF. As DNA, the CDR3 is TGTGCCAGTAGTGTCGTCCCGTGGGACTATGGCTACACCTTC. This chain uses TRBV19 with TRBJ1-2, with no clear D. Trimming removed 5 bases from V and 3 bases from J, with 13 bases in between. This CDR3 region has 14 residues. From germline, CDR1 is LNHDA and CDR2 SQIVND (reference sequence).

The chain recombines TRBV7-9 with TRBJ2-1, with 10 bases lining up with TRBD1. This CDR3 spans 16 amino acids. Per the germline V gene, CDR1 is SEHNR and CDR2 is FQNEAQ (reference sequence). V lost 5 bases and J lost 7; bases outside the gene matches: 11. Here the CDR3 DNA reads TGTGCCAGCAGCCAAACGGGACAGGGGTTCGGGAATGAGCAGTTCTTC. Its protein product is CASSQTGQGFGNEQFF.

The CDR3 spells CASSQEGTQLYEQYF. The CDR3 nucleotides are TGCGCCAGCAGCCAAGAAGGAACACAGCTGTACGAGCAGTACTTC. This chain joins TRBV4-1 and TRBJ2-7; D is unclear. The CDR3 has 15 amino acids. With 0 bases removed from V and 4 bases from J, the gap between germline ends came to 13 bases. Germline-derived CDR1 and CDR2 are MGHRA and YSYEKL.

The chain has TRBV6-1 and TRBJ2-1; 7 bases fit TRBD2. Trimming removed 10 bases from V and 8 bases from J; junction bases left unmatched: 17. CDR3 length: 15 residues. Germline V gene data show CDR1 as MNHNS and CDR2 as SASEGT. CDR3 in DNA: TGTGCCACTCGAATGGGGGGGGGAGTCCTCGATGAGCAGTTCTTC. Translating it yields CATRMGGGVLDEQFF.

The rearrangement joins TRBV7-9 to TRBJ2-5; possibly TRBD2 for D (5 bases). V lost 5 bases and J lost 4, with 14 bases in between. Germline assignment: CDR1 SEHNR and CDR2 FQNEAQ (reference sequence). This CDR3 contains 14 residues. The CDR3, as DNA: TGTGCCAGCAGCCAGAGCGGAGGTATAGAGACCCAGTACTTC. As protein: CASSQSGGIETQYF.

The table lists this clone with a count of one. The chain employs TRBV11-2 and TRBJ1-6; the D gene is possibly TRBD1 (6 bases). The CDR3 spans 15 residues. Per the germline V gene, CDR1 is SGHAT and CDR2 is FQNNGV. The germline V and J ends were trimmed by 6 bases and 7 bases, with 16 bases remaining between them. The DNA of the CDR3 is TGTGCCAGCAGTCGACCAGGGGCGGGAAATTCACCCCTCCACTTT. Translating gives CASSRPGAGNSPLHF.

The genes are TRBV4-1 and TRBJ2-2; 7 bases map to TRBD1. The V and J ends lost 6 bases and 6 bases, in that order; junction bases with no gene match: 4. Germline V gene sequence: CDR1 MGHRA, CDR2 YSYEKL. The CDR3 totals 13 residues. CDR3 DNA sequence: TGCGCCAGCAGTCAACAGGGGCCCGGGGAGCTGTTTTTT. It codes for CASSQQGPGELFF.

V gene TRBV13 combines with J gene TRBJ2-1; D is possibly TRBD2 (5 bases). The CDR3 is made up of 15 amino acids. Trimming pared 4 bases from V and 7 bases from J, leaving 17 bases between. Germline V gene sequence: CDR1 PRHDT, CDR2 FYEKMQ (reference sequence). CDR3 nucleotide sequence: TGTGCCAGCAGCTCAGCCGAGAGGGCAAGGAATGAGCAGTTCTTC. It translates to CASSSAERARNEQFF. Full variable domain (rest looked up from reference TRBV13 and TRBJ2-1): AAGVIQSPRHLIKEKRETATLKCYPIPRHDTVYWYQQGPGQDPQFLISFYEKMQSDKGSIPDRFSAQQFSDYHSELNMSSLELGDSALYFCASSSAERARNEQFFGPGTRLTVL.

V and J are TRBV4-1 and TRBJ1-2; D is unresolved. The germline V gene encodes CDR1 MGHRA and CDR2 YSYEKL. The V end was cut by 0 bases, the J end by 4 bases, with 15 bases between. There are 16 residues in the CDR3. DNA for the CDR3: TGCGCCAGCAGCCAAGATATTGAGTTGAGAACCTATGGCTACACCTTC. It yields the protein CASSQDIELRTYGYTF.